The 20 T cell receptor beta chains below come from one sample, sequenced in a study of T cells in Graves' hyperthyroidism and ophthalmopathy. RNA transcripts gave rise to amplified TCR beta CDR3 regions. TCR CDR3 regions were first amplified by RT-PCR with HTBI primers. Via MiXCR, TCRdb re-called the multiplex PCR reads, giving one row per CDR3 protein. Among around 600,000 distinct CDR3 sequences, about 14% were seen once, and the ten largest hold 7% to 9%. The sample consisted of blood. Every receptor here comes from a woman aged 18 to 35 with Graves' ophthalmopathy.

This clonotype has ten or more counts. This chain uses TRBV7-9 with TRBJ1-6; possibly TRBD1 for D (5 bases). V was clipped by 8 bases and J by 9 bases, with 14 bases between them. Germline-derived CDR1 and CDR2 are SEHNR and FQNEAQ (reference sequence). This CDR3 has 13 amino acids. CDR3 in DNA: TGTGCCAGCGGAGTTGCTGGGGGTTCACCCCTCCACTTT. This encodes CASGVAGGSPLHF.

This clonotype was picked up a small number of times. This rearrangement joins TRBV7-9 to TRBJ1-1; D not certain. Germline CDR1 and CDR2: SEHNR and FQNEAQ (reference sequence). The V gene lost 2 bases and the J gene lost 6 bases, with 22 bases spanning the gap. The CDR3 runs 17 residues. Here the CDR3 reads CASSLNKLGRRSSEAFF. Written as DNA, the CDR3 is TGTGCCAGCAGCTTAAATAAACTTGGACGGCGAAGCTCTGAAGCTTTCTTT.

This clonotype was detected many times. This chain joins TRBV9 and TRBJ2-1, with D perhaps TRBD2 (6 bases). CDR3 length: 16 amino acids. Germline CDR1 SGDLS, CDR2 YYNGEE. V was clipped by 0 bases and J by 8 bases, with 18 bases between them. CDR3 sequence reads: CASSVGGGRYNDEQFF. Here the CDR3 DNA reads TGTGCCAGCAGCGTAGGGGGTGGGAGGTACAACGATGAGCAGTTCTTC.

With regard to this clonotype: Given a much more abundant clone one base away, this may be a read error. This chain joins TRBV27 and TRBJ1-1, with D maybe TRBD1 (6 bases). CDR3 length: 15 amino acids. CDR1 and CDR2 (germline): MNHEY, SMNVEV (reference sequence). With 5 bases removed from V and 4 bases from J, the gap between germline ends came to 17 bases. CDR3 DNA sequence: TGTGCCAGCAGTCCCTGGGGCCTAGGGGGCACTGAAGCTTTCTTT. It yields the protein CASSPWGLGGTEAFF.

This clonotype came up once. The chain uses TRBV7-2 and TRBJ1-1, with no clear D. Trimming shortened V by 5 bases and J by 5 bases, and 9 bases separated the two germline ends. The CDR3 loop spans 12 amino acids. Germline-derived CDR1 and CDR2 are SGHTA and FQGNSA. The CDR3 here is CASSQGWTEAFF. The CDR3 DNA reads TGTGCCAGCAGCCAAGGGTGGACTGAAGCTTTCTTT.

This clonotype was counted between two and nine times. CDR3 loop: CASSLAAGLVYNEQFF. The CDR3 DNA sequence: TGTGCCAGCAGCCTCGCTGCGGGACTGGTCTACAATGAGCAGTTCTTC. The V and J genes are TRBV27 and TRBJ2-1; D possibly corresponds to TRBD2 (6 bases). Trimming pared 6 bases from V and 3 bases from J, leaving 18 bases between. There are 16 residues in the CDR3. CDR1 and CDR2 from the germline V gene are MNHEY and SMNVEV (reference sequence).

This clonotype was seen repeatedly, ten times or more. V is TRBV29-1 and J is TRBJ1-1, with D perhaps TRBD1 (6 bases). V shed 7 bases and J shed 7 bases, with 10 bases lying between them. The V gene's germline CDR1 is SQVTM and CDR2 ANQGSEA. CDR3 size: 10 residues. The CDR3 here is CSGGGGEAFF. The CDR3 coding sequence is TGCAGCGGGGGGGGCGGTGAAGCTTTCTTT.

The rearrangement links TRBV20-1 to TRBJ2-4; 11 bases agree with TRBD1. The germline V gene encodes CDR1 DFQATT and CDR2 SNEGSKA (reference sequence). This CDR3 is 15 amino acids long. Losses at the gene ends were 4 bases for V and 5 bases for J; bases not matched to a gene: 7. CDR3 bases: TGCAGTGCTACTCGGGACAGGGGGTGGGAAAACATTCAGTACTTC. This translates into CSATRDRGWENIQYF.

For this clonotype: The junction does not match germline at one end; this may be a read error. CDR3 in DNA: TGTGCCAGCAGCCCAAGAGGCGGAGACAGGGGGGAGCAGTACTTC. Translation gives CASSPRGGDRGEQYF. This sequence joins TRBV4-1 and TRBJ2-7; 9 bases line up with TRBD1. Germline V CDR1 and CDR2: MGHRA, YSYEKL. CDR3 size: 15 residues.

As to this clonotype: At one of its ends the junction is not consistent with the germline gene, which may arise from a read error. This rearrangement joins TRBV7-7 to TRBJ2-2; D gene unclear. CDR3 length: 13 residues. Looked up from germline, CDR1 is SSHAT and CDR2 is FNYEAQ (reference sequence). CDR3 in amino acids: CASSFGHTGELFF. CDR3 nucleotide sequence: TGTGCTAGCAGCTTTGGACACACCGGGGAGCTGTTTTTT.

This clonotype was found many times. The rearrangement joins TRBV28 to TRBJ2-1; the D gene is possibly TRBD1 (6 bases). CDR3 size: 14 residues. Germline V lookup: CDR1 MDHEN, CDR2 SYDVKM. The V and J ends lost 1 base and 6 bases respectively, with 10 bases between them. The CDR3 DNA is TGTGCCAGCAGTTTATTGGCAGGGGCCAATGAGCAGTTCTTC. Amino acids: CASSLLAGANEQFF.

The chain couples TRBV6-2 or TRBV6-3 to TRBJ2-2; D is unclear. Trimming shortened V by 2 bases and J by 1 base, and 8 bases separated the two germline ends. Germline V CDR1 and CDR2: MNHEY, SVGEGT. The CDR3 runs 15 residues. The CDR3 DNA follows: TGTGCCAGCAGTTACGAGGTTTGGAACACCGGGGAGCTGTTTTTT. It codes for CASSYEVWNTGELFF.

There are many counts of this clonotype. The rearrangement joins TRBV7-2 to TRBJ2-3; 9 bases align to TRBD2. The CDR3 has 14 residues. Germline V gives CDR1 SGHTA, CDR2 FQGNSA. V dropped 3 bases and J dropped 5; count of bases not matched to a gene: 3. The chain's CDR3 is CASSFAGGEDTQYF. The CDR3 DNA reads as TGTGCCAGCAGCTTTGCGGGAGGGGAAGATACGCAGTATTTT. The entire variable domain, with the rest obtained from reference TRBV7-2 and TRBJ2-3, is as follows: GAGVSQSPSNKVTEKGKDVELRCDPISGHTALYWYRQSLGQGLEFLIYFQGNSAPDKSGLPSDRFSAERTGGSVSTLTIQRTQQEDSAVYLCASSFAGGEDTQYFGPGTRLTVL.

This clonotype was counted at least ten times. The rearrangement uses TRBV12-3 or TRBV12-4 and TRBJ1-5; 11 nucleotides agree with TRBD1. V was pared by 6 bases and J by 6 bases, with 7 bases of the junction left unmatched. The CDR3 extends over 15 amino acids. The CDR3 sequence is CASSPGQGGFQPQHF. The CDR3 coding sequence is TGTGCCAGCAGCCCGGGACAGGGGGGGTTTCAGCCCCAGCATTTT.

This clonotype was picked up many times. The chain couples TRBV3-1 to TRBJ2-7; either TRBD1 or TRBD2 may fit D (5 bases each). Trimming stripped 0 bases from V and 4 bases from J, with 16 bases between. CDR1 and CDR2 (germline): LGHDT, YNNKEL (reference sequence). This CDR3 is built from 16 residues. The CDR3 sequence: CASSQDLLGRFYEQYF. The DNA for the CDR3 is TGTGCCAGCAGCCAAGATTTATTGGGACGGTTTTACGAGCAGTACTTC.

J is TRBJ2-3 and V is TRBV5-1; D could derive from TRBD1 or TRBD2 (5 bases each). There are 17 residues in the CDR3. The V gene's germline CDR1 is SGHRS and CDR2 YFSETQ. V lost 0 bases and J 2 bases, leaving 16 bases between the germline ends. The CDR3 sequence is CASSLGSGTKATDTQYF. The DNA for the CDR3 is TGCGCCAGCAGCTTGGGGTCCGGGACGAAAGCCACAGATACGCAGTATTTT.

The V call is TRBV9, the J call TRBJ2-1; D may be TRBD1 (6 bases). CDR1 is SGDLS and CDR2 is YYNGEE in the germline V gene. The V end lost 4 bases, the J end lost 1 base, and 15 bases lay between the germline ends. The CDR3 contains 16 residues. The CDR3 here is CASSLLSGQSYNEQFF. Written as DNA, the CDR3 is TGTGCCAGCAGCCTCCTCTCCGGACAGTCCTACAATGAGCAGTTCTTC.

This clonotype was detected many times. The rearrangement links TRBV20-1 to TRBJ2-3; possibly TRBD2 for D (6 bases). Trimming removed 5 bases from V and 6 bases from J, with 15 bases in between. This CDR3 spans 13 amino acids. CDR1 and CDR2 (germline): DFQATT, SNEGSKA (reference sequence). DNA of the CDR3: TGCAGTGCTTCGGACGGGGGAGCGGATACGCAGTATTTT. It yields the protein CSASDGGADTQYF.

The chain joins TRBV29-1 to TRBJ1-1; 10 bases are a match to TRBD1. The CDR3 runs 12 residues. Germline V gene sequence: CDR1 SQVTM, CDR2 ANQGSEA. Trimming took 8 bases from V and 6 from J; bases not matched to a gene: 6. This CDR3 reads CSTGTGVAEAFF. The CDR3 nucleotides are TGCAGCACCGGGACAGGGGTCGCTGAAGCTTTCTTT. The full variable domain, in which reference TRBV29-1 and TRBJ1-1 provide the parts outside the CDR3, is SAVISQKPSRDICQRGTSLTIQCQVDSQVTMMFWYRQQPGQSLTLIATANQGSEATYESGFVIDKFPISRPNLTFSTLTVSNMSPEDSSIYLCSTGTGVAEAFFGQGTRLTVV.

This clonotype was counted ten times or more. The chain couples TRBV29-1 to TRBJ2-1; D might be TRBD1 or TRBD2, each matching 5 bases. CDR1 SQVTM and CDR2 ANQGSEA come from the germline V gene. This CDR3 spans 16 amino acids. Between the trimmed V and J ends, which lost 0 bases and 0 bases, there was a span of 12 bases. CDR3 DNA: TGCAGCGTTGAAGATTTTGGGGGACGCTCCTACAATGAGCAGTTCTTC. Translating gives CSVEDFGGRSYNEQFF.